This TCR beta chain was sequenced for a study of T cells in Graves' hyperthyroidism and ophthalmopathy. Study findings and constraints: The authors' 13 V-J model separated ophthalmopathy from stable hyperthyroidism.

The count of this clonotype is one. Its antigen remains unidentified. Amplification of TCR beta CDR3 regions was performed using RNA transcripts as template. First-round RT-PCR targeting the TCR CDR3 was performed with the HTBI primer set. TCRdb analysed the multiplex PCR reads with MiXCR anew, one entry per CDR3 protein. The sample yields 450,000 to 500,000 distinct CDR3 sequences, roughly 22% seen once. This CDR3 spans 11 amino acids. V lost 4 bases and J 6 bases, leaving 6 bases between the germline ends. The V gene's germline CDR1 is SEHNR and CDR2 FQNEAQ (reference sequence). Ophthalmopathy cases met thresholds of Clinical Activity Score at least 3, NOSPECS grade at least 4 and duration under 3 months. Not enrolled were patients with uncontrolled infection, other autoimmune disease, pregnancy or lactation. Fresh 10 ml peripheral blood yielded PBMCs.

The chain links TRBV7-9 to TRBJ2-5; no definite D call. The material sequenced was blood. The receptor was isolated from a woman between 70 and 85 years old with Graves' ophthalmopathy. CDR3 sequence reads: CASSSRKTQYF. Written as DNA, the CDR3 is TGTGCCAGCAGCTCCCGGAAGACCCAGTACTTC.